The 21 T cell receptor beta chains presented below share a single source sample, sequenced in a study of identical twins listed by TCRdb under 2016. Library creation used 5' RACE. TCRdb names Illumina HiSeq 2000 as the instrument used. The raw public reads went through TCRdb reprocessing: fastp at Q25, MiXCR clone calling, in-frame beta chains kept. Every CDR3 protein is listed once, alongside the most common genes and DNA of its rows. The sample yields around 530,000 distinct CDR3 sequences; about 16% were counted once. 0.44% of the sample is taken by the ten largest. The same specimen was also included in a second study, on yellow fever vaccine responses in identical twins.

The specimen sequenced was CD4+ T cells sorted from blood. These receptors were obtained from a young woman in good health.

This clonotype was found a few times. This chain links TRBV29-1 with TRBJ2-3; TRBD1 aligns across 11 bases. The CDR3 is 14 residues long. The germline gives CDR1 SQVTM, CDR2 ANQGSEA. Trimming took 7 bases from V and 6 from J; bases not matched to a gene: 9. The DNA of the CDR3 is TGCAGCGGGGGACAGGGGGGGGCGTGGGATACGCAGTATTTT. It specifies CSGGQGGAWDTQYF.

V gene TRBV6-2 or TRBV6-3 combines with J gene TRBJ2-1; possible D gene TRBD2, 5 bases. This CDR3 spans 16 amino acids. V lost 6 bases, J lost 7 bases, and 22 bases lay in between. Germline V gene lookup returns CDR1 MNHEY and CDR2 SVGEGT. CDR3 nucleotide sequence: TGTGCCAGCAGATTCTTCACTAGTACTGGGTTAAATGAGCAGTTCTTC. Amino acids: CASRFFTSTGLNEQFF.

A few counts support this clonotype. The rearrangement joins TRBV11-2 to TRBJ2-1, with D possibly matching TRBD2 (6 bases). The germline V and J ends were trimmed by 3 bases and 10 bases, with 19 bases remaining between them. The CDR3 spans 15 residues. Germline V CDR1 and CDR2: SGHAT, FQNNGV. CDR3 nucleotides: TGTGCCAGCAGCTTCGGACTGCGGGGCACGAGCGAGCAGTTCTTC. The encoded protein is CASSFGLRGTSEQFF.

This clonotype has only a few counts. The chain links TRBV27 to TRBJ2-3; D unresolved. V was clipped by 5 bases and J by 2 bases, with 8 bases between them. The CDR3 is made up of 13 amino acids. Germline values: CDR1 MNHEY, CDR2 SMNVEV (reference sequence). DNA of the CDR3: TGTGCCAGCAGTCACTATCACACAGATACGCAGTATTTT. Encoded protein: CASSHYHTDTQYF.

This clonotype has a handful of counts. V usage is TRBV12-3 or TRBV12-4 and J usage is TRBJ2-7; D remains ambiguous. CDR3 size: 14 residues. The ends were cut back, 5 bases at V and 6 bases at J, with 17 bases in the middle. The CDR3 protein is CASSQAESLSEQYF. Here the CDR3 DNA reads TGTGCCAGCAGTCAAGCAGAATCGCTTTCCGAGCAGTACTTC.

This clonotype has more than one count but fewer than ten. The chain links TRBV9 to TRBJ2-3; D is unclear. The V gene lost 5 bases and the J gene lost 3 bases, with 13 bases spanning the gap. Per germline, CDR1 SGDLS and CDR2 YYNGEE. This CDR3 spans 14 amino acids. CDR3 loop: CASSLEWATDTQYF. CDR3 sequence (DNA): TGTGCCAGCAGTCTCGAGTGGGCGACAGATACGCAGTATTTT. The full variable domain, its missing parts supplied by reference TRBV9 and TRBJ2-3, is DSGVTQTPKHLITATGQRVTLRCSPRSGDLSVYWYQQSLDQGLQFLIQYYNGEERAKGNILERFSAQQFPDLHSELNLSSLELGDSALYFCASSLEWATDTQYFGPGTRLTVL.

This chain joins TRBV20-1 and TRBJ2-7; 9 bases agree with TRBD2. The length of the CDR3 is 14 residues. V shed 0 bases and J 8 bases; nucleotides not matched to a gene: 8. Per germline, CDR1 DFQATT and CDR2 SNEGSKA (reference sequence). The CDR3 is CSARDSGGRGKQYV. Written as DNA, the CDR3 is TGCAGTGCTAGAGATAGCGGGGGCCGGGGGAAGCAGTACGTC.

The rearrangement joins TRBV5-1 to TRBJ1-1, with 8 bases lining up with TRBD1. Germline loops: CDR1 SGHRS, CDR2 YFSETQ. V lost 7 bases, J lost 4 bases, and 6 bases stayed unmatched. This CDR3 is built from 13 residues. The CDR3 protein is CASGKDRATEAFF. CDR3 DNA sequence: TGCGCCAGCGGTAAGGACAGGGCCACTGAAGCTTTCTTT.

The chain recombines TRBV9 with TRBJ2-1; a weak D match, TRBD2 (5 bases). The germline CDR1 and CDR2 sequences are SGDLS and YYNGEE. V dropped 2 bases and J dropped 7 bases, with 13 bases sitting between them. This CDR3 spans 14 amino acids. CDR3: CASSVGWERNEQFF. The CDR3 DNA reads TGTGCCAGCAGCGTTGGATGGGAGAGGAATGAGCAGTTCTTC.

The CDR3 loop reads CASSETAGELFF. CDR3 bases: TGTGCCAGCAGTGAAACCGCCGGGGAGCTGTTTTTT. The chain carries TRBV2 and TRBJ2-2; D is undetermined. CDR1 and CDR2 (germline): SNHLY, FYNNEI. The CDR3 length is 12 residues. V lost 2 bases, J lost 6 bases, and 4 bases lay in between.

Many counts were recorded for this clonotype. The V call is TRBV12-3 or TRBV12-4, the J call TRBJ2-3, with a tentative D call TRBD2 (7 bases). V lost 5 bases and J 6 bases, leaving 15 bases between the germline ends. This CDR3 is built from 14 residues. The CDR3 bases are TGTGCCAGCAGTCCGCGGGGGCCGGGGGATACGCAGTATTTT. Protein product: CASSPRGPGDTQYF.

The chain joins TRBV10-3 to TRBJ2-2; TRBD2 aligns across 9 bases. This CDR3 comprises 15 residues. V dropped 5 bases and J dropped 6; count of bases not matched to a gene: 7. The V gene's germline CDR1 is ENHRY and CDR2 SYGVKD. DNA of the CDR3: TGTGCCATCAGTCCCATTAGCGGGAGTGCCGGGGAGCTGTTTTTT. Protein sequence: CAISPISGSAGELFF.

This rearrangement joins TRBV10-3 to TRBJ2-4; tentative D call: TRBD1 (5 bases). Trimming stripped 0 bases from V and 7 bases from J, with 7 bases between. Germline loops: CDR1 ENHRY, CDR2 SYGVKD. The length of the CDR3 is 13 residues. CDR3 residues: CAISESTDNIQYF. The CDR3 DNA reads TGTGCCATCAGTGAGTCGACAGACAACATTCAGTACTTC.

This clonotype came up many times. The chain uses TRBV6-1 and TRBJ2-1; 9 bases fit TRBD1. J was trimmed by 2 bases and V by 6 bases; bases with no gene match: 8. Germline loops: CDR1 MNHNS, CDR2 SASEGT. The CDR3 consists of 16 residues. CDR3 in DNA: TGTGCCAGCAGAGAACTGACAGGGGGAACCTACAATGAGCAGTTCTTC. Amino acid sequence: CASRELTGGTYNEQFF.

V gene TRBV24-1 combines with J gene TRBJ2-1; TRBD1 matches at 8 bases. The CDR3 is made up of 17 amino acids. Germline CDR1 is KGHDR and CDR2 is SFDVKD. With 3 bases clipped from V and 0 bases from J, the junction kept 6 bases outside the gene matches. The CDR3, as DNA: TGTGCCACCAGTGATACAGCCGGGACAGGCTCCTACAATGAGCAGTTCTTC. Its translation: CATSDTAGTGSYNEQFF.

A single count supports this clonotype. The rearrangement uses TRBV5-1 and TRBJ2-1, with 9 nucleotides matching TRBD1. This CDR3 has 16 amino acids. V lost 0 bases to trimming and J lost 12 bases; unmatched junction nucleotides: 13. Germline assignment: CDR1 SGHRS and CDR2 YFSETQ. The DNA for the CDR3 is TGCGCCAGCAGCTTGGGTCCGACAGGGGGTGCCACCGGGCAGTTCTTC. This encodes CASSLGPTGGATGQFF.

CDR3 amino acids: CASSAGTANTPYEQYV. CDR3 sequence (DNA): TGTGCCAGCAGCGCGGGGACAGCGAACACCCCCTACGAGCAGTACGTC. The gene calls are TRBV5-5 and TRBJ2-7; perhaps TRBD1 as D (7 bases). The ends were cut back, 4 bases at V and 2 bases at J, with 19 bases in the middle. The CDR3 contains 16 residues. CDR1 is SGHKS, CDR2 YYEKEE, per germline (reference sequence).

This clonotype has a count of ten or more. The chain combines TRBV2 with TRBJ1-3, with D unclear. This CDR3 has 16 residues. V shed 2 bases and J shed 2 bases, with 13 bases lying between them. Germline CDR1 reads SNHLY; CDR2 reads FYNNEI. The CDR3 DNA reads as TGTGCCAGCAGTGAATCCCCAGGAGGGACTGGAAACACCATATATTTT. Translated: CASSESPGGTGNTIYF. Drawing the rest from reference TRBV2 and TRBJ1-3, the complete variable domain is EPEVTQTPSHQVTQMGQEVILRCVPISNHLYFYWYRQILGQKVEFLVSFYNNEISEKSEIFDDQFSVERPDGSNFTLKIRSTKLEDSAMYFCASSESPGGTGNTIYFGEGSWLTVV.

This clonotype was recorded a few times. The chain uses TRBV20-1 and TRBJ2-1; D unclear. The germline CDR1 and CDR2 sequences are DFQATT and SNEGSKA (reference sequence). V was shortened by 6 bases and J by 6 bases, with 18 bases between the two germline ends. This CDR3 comprises 14 residues. In DNA form, the CDR3 reads TGCAGTGCCGGATCCCCGGCTCGCACCAATGAGCAGTTCTTC. Translating it yields CSAGSPARTNEQFF.

This clonotype was seen many times. The chain uses TRBV12-3 or TRBV12-4 and TRBJ2-7, with D perhaps being TRBD1 or TRBD2 (5 bases each). CDR3 size: 12 residues. The germline V and J ends were trimmed by 6 bases and 6 bases, with 12 bases remaining between them. CDR3 DNA: TGTGCCAGCAGCCGATGGGGGACCGAGCAGTACGTC. It specifies CASSRWGTEQYV.

This clonotype was counted at least ten times. The chain uses TRBV20-1 and TRBJ2-7; D possibly corresponds to TRBD1 (6 bases). The CDR3 has 13 amino acids. Germline lookup yields CDR1 DFQATT and CDR2 SNEGSKA (reference sequence). V gave up 0 bases and J gave up 1 base, with 7 bases separating them. The CDR3 region is CSARDGTSYEQYF. In DNA, the CDR3 is TGCAGTGCTAGAGATGGGACATCCTACGAGCAGTACTTC.